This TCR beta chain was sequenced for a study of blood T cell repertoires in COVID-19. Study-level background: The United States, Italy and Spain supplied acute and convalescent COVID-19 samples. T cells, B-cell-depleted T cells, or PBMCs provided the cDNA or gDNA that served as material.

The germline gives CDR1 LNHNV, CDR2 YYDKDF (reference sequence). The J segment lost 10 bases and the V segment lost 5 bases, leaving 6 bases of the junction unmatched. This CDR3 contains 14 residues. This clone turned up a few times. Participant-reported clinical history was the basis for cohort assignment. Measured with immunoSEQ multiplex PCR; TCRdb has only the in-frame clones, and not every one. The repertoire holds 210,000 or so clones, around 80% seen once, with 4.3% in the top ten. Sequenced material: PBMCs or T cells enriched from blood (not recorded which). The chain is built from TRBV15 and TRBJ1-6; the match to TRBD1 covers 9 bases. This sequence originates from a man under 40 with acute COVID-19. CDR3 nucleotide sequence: TGTGCCACCAGCGAGGACAGGGGACGATCACCCCTCCACTTT. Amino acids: CATSEDRGRSPLHF.